These 16 T cell receptor beta chains came from one sample sequenced in a study of cytomegalovirus exposure and HLA in healthy donors. The PCR made use of 60 Vbeta and 13 Jbeta primers. Repertoires were generated with immunoSEQ multiplex PCR, while TCRdb's copy carries only in-frame clones and drops some. The table shows around 130,000 clones, with around 8.5% occurring only once. The sequenced sample was PBMCs. These receptor sequences come from a man aged 35 to 55 in good health and CMV-seronegative.

This clone has only a few counts. This chain's CDR3 is CASSTGYTDTQYF. DNA for the CDR3: TGTGCCAGTAGCACAGGATATACAGATACGCAGTATTTT. The rearrangement links TRBV19 to TRBJ2-3; D perhaps matches TRBD1 (5 bases). CDR1 is LNHDA, CDR2 SQIVND, per germline (reference sequence). V was clipped by 6 bases and J by 3 bases, with 10 bases between them. The CDR3 has 13 amino acids.

The chain links TRBV9 to TRBJ1-1; D gene ambiguous. Germline V CDR1 and CDR2: SGDLS, YYNGEE. Trimming shortened V by 0 bases and J by 5 bases, and 11 bases separated the two germline ends. The CDR3 spans 14 residues. The CDR3, as DNA: TGTGCCAGCAGCGTAGCTACCGGGAGTACTGAAGCTTTCTTT. As protein: CASSVATGSTEAFF.

This clone was recorded a few times. This chain joins TRBV2 and TRBJ2-7, with 8 bases identical to TRBD1. Germline CDR1 reads SNHLY; CDR2 reads FYNNEI. V shed 1 base, J shed 2 bases, and the junction held 4 bases outside the gene matches. The CDR3 length is 15 residues. Here the CDR3 DNA reads TGTGCCAGCAGTGAAGGCACAGGGGGAACCTACGAGCAGTACTTC. It codes for CASSEGTGGTYEQYF.

This clone was counted only a few times. The chain is built from TRBV13 and TRBJ2-7, with 7 bases identical to TRBD1. V lost 0 bases to trimming and J lost 0 bases; unmatched junction nucleotides: 2. The CDR3 has 15 residues. Germline V lookup: CDR1 PRHDT, CDR2 FYEKMQ (reference sequence). The DNA of the CDR3 is TGTGCCAGCAGCTTAGGGGGGACAGTCTCCTACGAGCAGTACTTC. Its protein product is CASSLGGTVSYEQYF.

This clone was counted between two and nine times. The chain carries TRBV7-6 and TRBJ2-1, with 8 bases identical to TRBD2. CDR3 length equals 14 residues. Per the germline V gene, CDR1 is SGHVS and CDR2 is FNYEAQ. J lost 7 bases, V lost 3 bases, and 5 bases had no gene match. CDR3 in DNA: TGTGCCAGCAGCTTCGGCGGGGGGCGGAATGAGCAGTTCTTC. Protein sequence: CASSFGGGRNEQFF.

V gene TRBV28 combines with J gene TRBJ2-1, with 9 bases identical to TRBD2. CDR3 size: 14 residues. Germline V gene data show CDR1 as MDHEN and CDR2 as SYDVKM. Trimming took 4 bases from V and 4 from J; bases not matched to a gene: 2. The CDR3 loop is CASSSLAGYNEQFF. The CDR3, as DNA: TGTGCCAGCAGTTCGCTAGCGGGGTACAATGAGCAGTTCTTC.

The chain employs TRBV30 and TRBJ2-7, with 9 bases lining up with TRBD1. Losses at the gene ends were 6 bases for V and 2 bases for J; bases not matched to a gene: 2. This CDR3 comprises 12 residues. CDR1 is GTSNPN, CDR2 SVGIG, per germline (reference sequence). CDR3 coding DNA: TGTGCCTGTGACAGGGGGACCTACGAGCAGTACTTC. It specifies CACDRGTYEQYF.

This clone was counted a few times. This chain joins TRBV28 and TRBJ1-1, with TRBD1 identical over 7 bases. The J segment lost 0 bases and the V segment lost 6 bases, leaving 4 bases of the junction unmatched. Germline V gene data show CDR1 as MDHEN and CDR2 as SYDVKM. This CDR3 comprises 14 residues. CDR3 in DNA: TGTGCCAGCAGCCGGACAGGAGTGAACACTGAAGCTTTCTTT. The encoded protein is CASSRTGVNTEAFF.

The chain recombines TRBV19 with TRBJ2-5, with a tentative D call TRBD2 (7 bases). V dropped 5 bases and J dropped 7 bases, with 14 bases sitting between them. The CDR3 contains 13 residues. CDR1 is LNHDA and CDR2 is SQIVND in the germline V gene (reference sequence). CDR3 residues: CASSGAGAGTQYF. For the CDR3, the DNA is TGTGCCAGTAGTGGGGCGGGGGCTGGGACCCAGTACTTC.

The table lists this clone with a few counts. The chain couples TRBV9 to TRBJ2-3, with TRBD2 as a possible D gene (5 bases). V lost 0 bases and J 3 bases, leaving 17 bases between the germline ends. Germline CDR1 SGDLS, CDR2 YYNGEE. The CDR3 covers 17 residues. CDR3: CASSVVADSGLTDTQYF. The CDR3 nucleotides are TGTGCCAGCAGCGTAGTCGCCGACTCAGGACTTACAGATACGCAGTATTTT.

The chain couples TRBV6-1 to TRBJ1-2; D ambiguous. Trimming removed 0 bases at V and 5 bases at J, with 4 bases between. The germline V gene has CDR1 MNHNS and CDR2 SASEGT. This CDR3 has 12 residues. The CDR3: CASSEALYGYTF. CDR3 DNA: TGTGCCAGCAGTGAAGCGCTATATGGCTACACCTTC.

The table lists this clone with a few counts. The chain joins TRBV19 to TRBJ2-1, with D tentatively TRBD1 (5 bases). Germline V lookup: CDR1 LNHDA, CDR2 SQIVND (reference sequence). This CDR3 has 15 amino acids. Trimming left V 3 bases short and J 2 bases short, with 11 bases between. This CDR3 is CASSMQGPAYNEQFF. In DNA form, the CDR3 reads TGTGCCAGTAGTATGCAGGGCCCTGCCTACAATGAGCAGTTCTTC.

In this sample, this clone turned up a few times. The gene calls are TRBV18 and TRBJ1-2; TRBD1 matches at 7 bases. Germline V gives CDR1 KGHSH, CDR2 LQKENI. V lost 5 bases and J lost 8; bases outside the gene matches: 14. The CDR3 extends over 15 amino acids. The CDR3 region is CASSSKQQGMEGYTF. In DNA, the CDR3 is TGTGCCAGCTCATCAAAGCAACAGGGGATGGAAGGCTACACCTTC.

The CDR3 is CASSLGGFEKLFF. The CDR3 region has the DNA TGCGCCAGCAGCTTGGGAGGGTTTGAAAAACTGTTTTTT. V gene TRBV5-1 combines with J gene TRBJ1-4; D unresolved. Germline values: CDR1 SGHRS, CDR2 YFSETQ. The CDR3 sequence is 13 residues long. Deletions cut 0 bases from V and 7 bases from J, with 7 bases between.

This clone was picked up a small number of times. The chain is built from TRBV5-4 and TRBJ2-1; TRBD1 aligns across 7 bases. V gave up 5 bases and J gave up 9 bases; unmatched junction bases: 11. Germline V lookup: CDR1 SGHNT, CDR2 YYREEE (reference sequence). The CDR3 consists of 14 residues. Here the CDR3 DNA reads TGTGCCAGCAGTTTTCCGACAGGGCCCCCTGAGCAGTTCTTC. It specifies CASSFPTGPPEQFF.

This chain connects TRBV2 to TRBJ1-5, with TRBD1 as a possible D gene (5 bases). The CDR3 is 14 residues long. V was cut by 3 bases and J by 7 bases, with 13 bases left in between. Per germline, CDR1 SNHLY and CDR2 FYNNEI. CDR3 DNA: TGTGCCAGCAGTGATTGGAGGGGTGGACAGCCCCAGCATTTT. Encoded protein: CASSDWRGGQPQHF.